The TCR beta chain under discussion was sequenced for a study of radiation and T cells in renal cell carcinoma (TCRdb year 2020). Background on the whole study: Samples were obtained from a clinical trial, in which 15 Gy stereotactic body radiation therapy was delivered to primary renal cell carcinomas and nephrectomy was performed 4 weeks later. TCR beta sequencing covered 50 to 55 samples in total, comprising roughly 25 tumors and around 27 peripheral blood samples. Across all 50 or so samples, 4,016,671 unique CDR3 nucleotide sequences, encoding 2,658,974 unique CDR3 amino acid sequences, were identified.

The sample's time point label is to be understood as: baseline pretreatment blood. The sample's treatment or condition label is to be understood as: 15 Gy SBRT to primary tumor, nephrectomy 4 weeks later. To follow tumor-enriched clonotypes, peripheral blood was collected serially from radiation-treated patients at baseline and again at 2 weeks and 4 weeks after SBRT. Renal cell carcinoma with clear cell pathology was present in all patients. Genomic DNA for TCR sequencing was prepared using the QIAamp DNA Blood Mini Kit (Qiagen). Only samples passing all quality control checks were included in the analyses. In regard to this clone: Its antigen is not yet known. Nothing much larger sits one base from this clone, and base qualities are not available.

The germline V gene (reference sequence) provides CDR1 GTSNPN and CDR2 SVGIG. Relative to germline, V is 3 bases shorter and J is 1 base shorter, with 2 bases between their ends. The CDR3 measures 11 amino acids from cysteine to phenylalanine. The read is trimmed to its CDR3 DNA, 33 bases read in frame from base 1. On the study overall, not on this receptor specifically: Blood repertoire dynamics were not followed beyond 4 weeks after treatment. In blood, the top tumor clonotypes increased between baseline and 2 weeks post-radiation and then shrank by 4 weeks, which suggests that tumor-resident clones expanded only transiently. Because no pretreatment tumor biopsies were available, whether clonotypes were present in the tumor at baseline could not be determined. Effects of radiation dose or scheduling on the TCR repertoire could not be addressed with the single-armed trial design.

TCR beta libraries were generated from genomic DNA with the immunoSEQ kit, following the manufacturer's recommendations. To prepare libraries, a first multiplex PCR with proprietary primers was run, followed by a second PCR that added unique barcodes, and a bead cleanup was done after each round. Each sample batch included a kit-provided positive control reaction and a negative control reaction. The final libraries were assessed on an Agilent 4200 TapeStation D1000 ScreenTape, pooled by volume, and quantified by qPCR. Sequencing was performed on an Illumina NextSeq500 using a MidOutput 150-cycle cartridge, with 156 Read1 cycles, 15 Index1 cycles, and the kit custom primers. The pooled library was loaded at approximately 0.97 pM with roughly 19% PhiX control spiked in. In the source study's methods: Vendor-processed data were analyzed in R, and a clonotype was defined as all T cells sharing the same CDR3 nucleotide sequence. For clone abundance analyses, frequencies were normalized to the 10,000 most abundant clones per sample. Public T cell clones, which averaged fewer than five per sample, were removed prior to analysis. A difference in abundance of at least 32-fold between compartments was used to define tumor-enriched and baseline blood-enriched clonotypes. Clonotypes expanded or contracted between blood time points were identified with a beta-binomial differential abundance model. Tumor-blood repertoire similarity was measured with the Baroni-Urbani and Buser coefficient, and group comparisons used two-tailed Wilcoxon tests in R. In TCRdb, the immuneACCESS table is reduced to in-frame sequences with V and J assigned. These tables do not hold every clone; where another copy was compared, an unresolved V gene accounts for under half, and the others remain unexplained. Clone size and the V and J calls come from that table; the DNA yielded D and trimming. The sample table lists around 140,000 clones, 88% of them with a count of one. The ten largest clones represent 3.5% to 5% of the sample.

This clonotype was obtained from a woman aged 70 to 79 with renal cell carcinoma. The starting material was blood, obtained from a patient whose treatment included radiotherapy and nephrectomy. The sequence links TRBV30 to TRBJ2-3, with the D gene not clear enough to name. The CDR3 protein is CAWSRTDTQYF. Read as DNA, the sequence is TGTGCCTGGAGCCGCACAGATACGCAGTATTTT.